This TCR beta chain was obtained from a study of blood T cell repertoires in COVID-19. The overall study: The United States, Italy and Spain provided the acute and convalescent COVID-19 samples.

The CDR3 length is 12 residues. Germline assignment: CDR1 MDHEN and CDR2 SYDVKM. V was pared by 6 bases and J by 3 bases, with 9 bases between. As processed by the authors: Estimation of nucleated cell counts was performed using reference gene primer amplification. Sequenced by immunoSEQ multiplex PCR; TCRdb stores in-frame clones only, minus some. V and J calls and clone size are as listed in that table; D and trimming were resolved from the DNA. In the table there are some 150,000 clones, 88% of which are singletons. The V call is TRBV28, the J call TRBJ2-7; perhaps TRBD1 as D (6 bases). The sequenced material came from peripheral blood. The TCR was taken from a human donor in a cohort sampled during active COVID-19. CDR3 nucleotide sequence: TGTGCCAGCAGGCCACAGGGCTACGAGCAGTACTTC. This sequence encodes CASRPQGYEQYF.